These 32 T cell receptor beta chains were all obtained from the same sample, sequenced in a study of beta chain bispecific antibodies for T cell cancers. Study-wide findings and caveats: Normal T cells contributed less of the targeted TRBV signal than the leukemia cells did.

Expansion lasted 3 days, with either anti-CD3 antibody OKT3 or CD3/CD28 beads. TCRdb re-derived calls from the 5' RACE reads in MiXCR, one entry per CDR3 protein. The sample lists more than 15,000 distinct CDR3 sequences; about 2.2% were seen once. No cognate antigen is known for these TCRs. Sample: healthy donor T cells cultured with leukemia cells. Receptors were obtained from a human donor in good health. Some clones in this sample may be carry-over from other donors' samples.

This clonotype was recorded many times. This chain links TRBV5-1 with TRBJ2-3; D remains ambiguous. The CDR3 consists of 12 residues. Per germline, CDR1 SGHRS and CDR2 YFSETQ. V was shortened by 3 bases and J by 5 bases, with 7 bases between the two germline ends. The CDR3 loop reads CASSWTRDTQYF. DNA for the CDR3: TGCGCCAGCAGCTGGACGAGAGATACGCAGTATTTT. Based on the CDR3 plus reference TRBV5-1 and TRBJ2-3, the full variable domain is KAGVTQTPRYLIKTRGQQVTLSCSPISGHRSVSWYQQTPGQGLQFLFEYFSETQRNKGNFPGRFSGRQFSNSRSEMNVSTLELGDSALYLCASSWTRDTQYFGPGTRLTVL.

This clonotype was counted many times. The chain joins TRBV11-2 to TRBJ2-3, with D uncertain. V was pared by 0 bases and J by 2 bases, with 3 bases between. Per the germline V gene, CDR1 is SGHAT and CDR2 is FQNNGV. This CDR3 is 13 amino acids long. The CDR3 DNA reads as TGTGCCAGCAGCTTAGAGTTCACAGATACGCAGTATTTT. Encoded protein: CASSLEFTDTQYF.

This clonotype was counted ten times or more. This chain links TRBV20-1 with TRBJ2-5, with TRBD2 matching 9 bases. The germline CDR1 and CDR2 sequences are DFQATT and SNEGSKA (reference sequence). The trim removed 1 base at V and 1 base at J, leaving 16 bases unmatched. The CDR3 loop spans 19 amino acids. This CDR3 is CSARVPGVAGANLQETQYF. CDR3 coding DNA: TGCAGTGCTAGAGTCCCGGGGGTAGCGGGGGCAAACCTCCAAGAGACCCAGTACTTC.

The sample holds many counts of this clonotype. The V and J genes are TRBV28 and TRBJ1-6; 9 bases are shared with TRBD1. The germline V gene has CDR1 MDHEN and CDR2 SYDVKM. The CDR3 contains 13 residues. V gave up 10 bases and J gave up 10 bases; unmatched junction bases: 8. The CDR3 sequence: CATSGTGRSPLHF. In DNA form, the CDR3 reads TGTGCCACCTCCGGGACAGGGCGATCACCCCTCCACTTT.

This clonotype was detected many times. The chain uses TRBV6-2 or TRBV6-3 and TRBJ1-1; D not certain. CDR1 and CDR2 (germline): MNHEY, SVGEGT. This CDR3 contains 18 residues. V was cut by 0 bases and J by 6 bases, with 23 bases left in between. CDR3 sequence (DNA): TGTGCCAGCAGTTACTCGACTAAAGTCGGCAGCCAAGACTCTGAAGCTTTCTTT. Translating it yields CASSYSTKVGSQDSEAFF.

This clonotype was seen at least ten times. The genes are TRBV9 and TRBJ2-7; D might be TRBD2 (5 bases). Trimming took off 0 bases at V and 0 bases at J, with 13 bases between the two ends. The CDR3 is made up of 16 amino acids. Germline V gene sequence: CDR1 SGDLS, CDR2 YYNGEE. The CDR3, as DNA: TGTGCCAGCAGCGTAGGATGGGGAGCTAACTCCTACGAGCAGTACTTC. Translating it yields CASSVGWGANSYEQYF.

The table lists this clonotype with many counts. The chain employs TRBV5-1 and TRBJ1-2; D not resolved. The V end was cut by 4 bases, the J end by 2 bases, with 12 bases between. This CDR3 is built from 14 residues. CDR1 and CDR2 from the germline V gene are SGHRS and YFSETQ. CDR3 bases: TGCGCCAGCAGCCCCGAGCCGGGGAACTATGGCTACACCTTC. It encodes CASSPEPGNYGYTF.

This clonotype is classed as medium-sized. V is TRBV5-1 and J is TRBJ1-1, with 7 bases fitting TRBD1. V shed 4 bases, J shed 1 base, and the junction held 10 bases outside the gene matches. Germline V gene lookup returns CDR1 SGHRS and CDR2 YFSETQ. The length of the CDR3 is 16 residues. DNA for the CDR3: TGCGCCAGCAGCATGCGTCGGACAGGAACGAACACTGAAGCTTTCTTT. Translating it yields CASSMRRTGTNTEAFF.

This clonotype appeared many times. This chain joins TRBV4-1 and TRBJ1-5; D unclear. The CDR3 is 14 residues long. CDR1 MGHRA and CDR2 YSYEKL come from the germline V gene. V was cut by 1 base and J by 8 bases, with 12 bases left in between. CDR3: CASSQVGGEEPQHF. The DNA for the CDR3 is TGCGCCAGCAGCCAAGTCGGTGGCGAGGAGCCCCAGCATTTT.

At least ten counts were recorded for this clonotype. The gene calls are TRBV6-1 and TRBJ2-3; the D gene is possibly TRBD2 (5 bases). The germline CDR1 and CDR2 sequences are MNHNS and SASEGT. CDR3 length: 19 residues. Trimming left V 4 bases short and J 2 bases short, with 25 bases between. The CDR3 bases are TGTGCCAGCAGTGTAGAGACTATCCGCCCGCACCGGTTCACAGATACGCAGTATTTT. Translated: CASSVETIRPHRFTDTQYF.

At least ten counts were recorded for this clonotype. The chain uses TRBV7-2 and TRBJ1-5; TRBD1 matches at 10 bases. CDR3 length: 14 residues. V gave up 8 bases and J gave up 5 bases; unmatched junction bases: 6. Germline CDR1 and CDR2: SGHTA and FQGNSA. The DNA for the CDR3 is TGTGCCAGCGGACCGGGACAGGGGTATCAGCCCCAGCATTTT. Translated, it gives CASGPGQGYQPQHF.

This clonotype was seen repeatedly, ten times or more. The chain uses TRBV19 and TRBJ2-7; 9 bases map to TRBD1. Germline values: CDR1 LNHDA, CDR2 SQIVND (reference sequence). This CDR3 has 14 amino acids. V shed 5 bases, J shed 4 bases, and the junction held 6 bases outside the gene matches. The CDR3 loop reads CASSAGQGRYEQYF. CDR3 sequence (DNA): TGTGCCAGTAGTGCGGGACAGGGAAGGTACGAGCAGTACTTC.

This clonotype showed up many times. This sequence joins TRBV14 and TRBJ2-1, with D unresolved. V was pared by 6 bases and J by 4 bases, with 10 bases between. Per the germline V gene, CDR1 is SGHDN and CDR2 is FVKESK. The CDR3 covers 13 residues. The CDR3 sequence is CASRPIGYNEQFF. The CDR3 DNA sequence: TGTGCCAGCAGGCCTATAGGGTACAATGAGCAGTTCTTC.

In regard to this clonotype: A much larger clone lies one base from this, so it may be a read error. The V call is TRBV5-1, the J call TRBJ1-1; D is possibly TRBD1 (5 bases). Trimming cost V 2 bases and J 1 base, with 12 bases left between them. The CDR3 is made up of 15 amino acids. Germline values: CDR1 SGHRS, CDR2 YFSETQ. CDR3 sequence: CASSFAGLRNTEAFF. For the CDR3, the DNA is TGCGCCAGCAGCTTCGCAGGGTTGCGGAACACTGAAGCTTTCTTT.

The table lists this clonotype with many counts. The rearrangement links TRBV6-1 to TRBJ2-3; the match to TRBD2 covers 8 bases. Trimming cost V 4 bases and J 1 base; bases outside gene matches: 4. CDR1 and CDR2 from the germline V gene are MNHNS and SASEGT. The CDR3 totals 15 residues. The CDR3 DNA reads TGTGCCAGCAGTGCCTGGCGGGGGGGCACAGATACGCAGTATTTT. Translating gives CASSAWRGGTDTQYF.

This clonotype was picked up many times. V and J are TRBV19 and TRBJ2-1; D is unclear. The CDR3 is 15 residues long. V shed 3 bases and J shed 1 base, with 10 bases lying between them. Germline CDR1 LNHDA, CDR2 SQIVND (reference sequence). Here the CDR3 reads CASSIVWGSYNEQFF. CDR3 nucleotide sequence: TGTGCCAGTAGTATCGTTTGGGGATCCTACAATGAGCAGTTCTTC.

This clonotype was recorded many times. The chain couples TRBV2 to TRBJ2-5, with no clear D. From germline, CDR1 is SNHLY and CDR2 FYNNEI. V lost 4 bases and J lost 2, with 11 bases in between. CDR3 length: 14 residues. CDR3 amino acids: CASSVTSAQETQYF. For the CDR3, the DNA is TGTGCCAGCAGTGTCACGTCAGCACAAGAGACCCAGTACTTC.

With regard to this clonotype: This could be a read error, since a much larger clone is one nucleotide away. The CDR3 spells CASSQRGGANERFF. In DNA, the CDR3 is TGCGCCAGCAGCCAACGGGGGGGGGCCAATGAGCGGTTCTTC. V usage is TRBV4-1 and J usage is TRBJ2-1; 8 nucleotides match TRBD2. There are 14 residues in the CDR3. Germline-derived CDR1 and CDR2 are MGHRA and YSYEKL.

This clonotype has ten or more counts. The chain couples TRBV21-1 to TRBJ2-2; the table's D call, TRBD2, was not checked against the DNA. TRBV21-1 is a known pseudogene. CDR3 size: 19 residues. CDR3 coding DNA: TGTGCCAGCAGCAAAGCGGCTAGCGGGGGCCCGCCGGAGACCGGGGAGCTGTTTTTT. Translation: CASSKAASGGPPETGELFF.

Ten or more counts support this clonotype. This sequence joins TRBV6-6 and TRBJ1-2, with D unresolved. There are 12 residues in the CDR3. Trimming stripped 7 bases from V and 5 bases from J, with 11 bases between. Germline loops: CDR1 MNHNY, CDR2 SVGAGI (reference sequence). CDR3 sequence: CASNLGGYGYTF. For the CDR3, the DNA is TGTGCCAGCAATTTAGGCGGATATGGCTACACCTTC.

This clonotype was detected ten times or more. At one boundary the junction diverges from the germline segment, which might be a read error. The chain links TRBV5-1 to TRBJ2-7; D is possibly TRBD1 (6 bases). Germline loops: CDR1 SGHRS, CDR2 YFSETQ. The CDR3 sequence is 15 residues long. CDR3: CTSQGQWWPPYEQYF. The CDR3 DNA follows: TGCACCAGCCAGGGGCAGTGGTGGCCTCCCTACGAGCAGTACTTC.

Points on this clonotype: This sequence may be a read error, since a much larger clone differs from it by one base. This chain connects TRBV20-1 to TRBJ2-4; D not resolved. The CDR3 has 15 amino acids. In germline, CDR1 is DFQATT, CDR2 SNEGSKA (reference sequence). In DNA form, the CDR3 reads TGCAGTGCTAGCAGCTCGGCGTTAGCCAAAAACATTCCGTACTTC. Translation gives CSASSSALAKNIPYF.

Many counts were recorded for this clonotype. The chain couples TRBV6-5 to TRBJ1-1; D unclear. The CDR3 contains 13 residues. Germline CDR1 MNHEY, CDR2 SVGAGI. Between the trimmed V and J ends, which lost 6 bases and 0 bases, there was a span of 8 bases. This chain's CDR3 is CASSRIMNTEAFF. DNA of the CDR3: TGTGCCAGCAGCCGGATTATGAACACTGAAGCTTTCTTT.

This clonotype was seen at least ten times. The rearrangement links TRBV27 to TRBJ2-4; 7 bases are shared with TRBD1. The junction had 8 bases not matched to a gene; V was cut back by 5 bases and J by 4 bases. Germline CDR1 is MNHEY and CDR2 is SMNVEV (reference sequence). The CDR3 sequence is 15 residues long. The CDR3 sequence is CASSTSGDSKNIQYF. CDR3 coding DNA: TGTGCCAGCAGTACCTCAGGGGACAGTAAAAACATTCAGTACTTC.

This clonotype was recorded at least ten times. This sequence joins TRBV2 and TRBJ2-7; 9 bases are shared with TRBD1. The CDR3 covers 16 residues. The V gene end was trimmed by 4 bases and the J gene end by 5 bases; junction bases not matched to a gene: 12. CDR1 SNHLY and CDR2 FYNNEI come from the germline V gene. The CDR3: CASSVPGQGFRDEQYF. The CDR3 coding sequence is TGTGCCAGCAGTGTCCCGGGACAGGGCTTCAGGGACGAGCAGTACTTC.

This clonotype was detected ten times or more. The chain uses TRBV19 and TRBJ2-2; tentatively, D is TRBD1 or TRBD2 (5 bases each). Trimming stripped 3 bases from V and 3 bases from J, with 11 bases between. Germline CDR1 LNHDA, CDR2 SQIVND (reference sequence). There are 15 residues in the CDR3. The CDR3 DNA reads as TGTGCCAGTAGTATGGATGAGGGGTACACCGGGGAGCTGTTTTTT. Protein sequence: CASSMDEGYTGELFF.

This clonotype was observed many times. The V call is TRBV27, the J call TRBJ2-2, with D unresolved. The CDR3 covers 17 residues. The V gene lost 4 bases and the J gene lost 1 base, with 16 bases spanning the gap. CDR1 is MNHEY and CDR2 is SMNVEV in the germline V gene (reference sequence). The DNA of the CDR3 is TGTGCCAGCAGTTCAACTACCGGGCTCATGAACACCGGGGAGCTGTTTTTT. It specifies CASSSTTGLMNTGELFF.

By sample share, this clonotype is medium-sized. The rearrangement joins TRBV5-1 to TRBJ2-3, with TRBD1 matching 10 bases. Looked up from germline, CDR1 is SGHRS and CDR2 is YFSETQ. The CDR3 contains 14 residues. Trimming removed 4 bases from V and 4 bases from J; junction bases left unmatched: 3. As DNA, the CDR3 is TGCGCCAGCAGCACTGGACAGGGGGCAGATACGCAGTATTTT. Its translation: CASSTGQGADTQYF.

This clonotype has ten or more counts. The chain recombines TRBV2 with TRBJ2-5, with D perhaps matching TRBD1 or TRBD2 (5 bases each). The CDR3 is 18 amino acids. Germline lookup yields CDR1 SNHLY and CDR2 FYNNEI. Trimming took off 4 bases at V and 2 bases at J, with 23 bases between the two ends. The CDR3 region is CASSGQGEGSSPQETQYF. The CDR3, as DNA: TGTGCCAGCAGTGGGCAGGGAGAAGGTTCTTCTCCTCAAGAGACCCAGTACTTC.

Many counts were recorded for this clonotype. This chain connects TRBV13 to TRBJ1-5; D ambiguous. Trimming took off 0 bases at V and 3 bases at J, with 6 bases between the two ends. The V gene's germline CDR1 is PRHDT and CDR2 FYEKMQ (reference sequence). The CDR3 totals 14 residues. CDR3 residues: CASSLGGINQPQHF. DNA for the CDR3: TGTGCCAGCAGCTTAGGGGGGATCAATCAGCCCCAGCATTTT.

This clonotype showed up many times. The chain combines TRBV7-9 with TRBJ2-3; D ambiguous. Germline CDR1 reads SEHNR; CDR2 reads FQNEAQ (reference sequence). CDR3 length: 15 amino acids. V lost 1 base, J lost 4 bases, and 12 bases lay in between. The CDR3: CASSLDGYFPDTQYF. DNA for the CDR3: TGTGCCAGCAGCTTAGACGGGTATTTCCCAGATACGCAGTATTTT.

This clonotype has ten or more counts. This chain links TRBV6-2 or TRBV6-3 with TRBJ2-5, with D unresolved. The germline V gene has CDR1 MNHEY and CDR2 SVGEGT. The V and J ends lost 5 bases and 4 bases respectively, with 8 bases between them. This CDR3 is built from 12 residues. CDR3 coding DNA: TGTGCCAGCAGTCCCCGTCGAGAGACCCAGTACTTC. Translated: CASSPRRETQYF.